This T cell receptor (beta chain) originates from a study of graft-versus-host responses after intestinal transplantation. Across the whole study: Each transplant was multivisceral, liver-intestinal, or isolated intestinal. Every recipient had anti-thymocyte globulin induction and approximately three years of tacrolimus plus steroids.

TCRdb keeps only in-frame clones here, not all; method: immunoSEQ multiplex PCR. The data hold over 70,000 clones, with about 94% observed a single time. Germline CDR1 and CDR2: SGHVS and FNYEAQ. The germline V and J ends were trimmed by 5 bases and 7 bases, with 12 bases remaining between them. The CDR3 sequence is 13 residues long. About this clone: The antigen is undetermined.

Study observations and caveats: GvH clones were identified in recipient marrow, with some first appearing in ileum or blood. Maximum circulating GvH clone levels tracked with early post-transplant HvG decreases.

The sample consisted of unstimulated CD8+ T cells sorted from spleen or lymph node cells, taken before intestinal transplant. This rearrangement joins TRBV7-6 to TRBJ2-1; the D is unclear. The receptor was derived from a human donor who received an intestinal transplant. The CDR3 coding sequence is TGTGCCAGCAGCCCGCCGACTGGGAATGAGCAGTTCTTC. This translates into CASSPPTGNEQFF. The variable domain in full, with the rest retrieved from reference TRBV7-6 and TRBJ2-1, is GAGVSQSPRYKVTKRGQDVALRCDPISGHVSLYWYRQALGQGPEFLTYFNYEAQQDKSGLPNDRFSAERPEGSISTLTIQRTEQRDSAMYRCASSPPTGNEQFFGPGTRLTVL.